The 11 T cell receptor beta chains below all came from one sample that was sequenced in a study of early T cells in non-severe SARS-CoV-2 infection. One entry per CDR3 protein results from TCRdb running MiXCR on the 5' RACE reads. Among roughly 70,000 distinct CDR3 sequences listed, 20% were seen once. The sequencing used whole blood, collected at baseline. These receptors originate from an adult who was a healthcare worker with PCR-confirmed SARS-CoV-2 infection or an uninfected control (not recorded which).

The genes are TRBV5-1 and TRBJ2-2; D is unresolved. CDR1 SGHRS and CDR2 YFSETQ come from the germline V gene. The CDR3 totals 14 residues. The V end was cut by 0 bases, the J end by 4 bases, with 7 bases between. The CDR3 region is CASSLGTATGELFF. For the CDR3, the DNA is TGCGCCAGCAGCTTGGGTACAGCCACCGGGGAGCTGTTTTTT.

The genes are TRBV5-1 and TRBJ2-2, with D possibly TRBD2 on 6 matching bases. Per germline, CDR1 SGHRS and CDR2 YFSETQ. Trimming pared 3 bases from V and 3 bases from J, leaving 9 bases between. The CDR3 length is 14 residues. The CDR3, as DNA: TGCGCCAGCAGCTGGGCGGGGCACACCGGGGAGCTGTTTTTT. This encodes CASSWAGHTGELFF.

This rearrangement joins TRBV11-3 to TRBJ2-1; D not resolved. The V end lost 1 base, the J end lost 8 bases, and 15 bases lay between the germline ends. CDR3 length equals 15 residues. CDR1 is SGHNT and CDR2 is YENEEA in the germline V gene. CDR3 sequence: CASSLGSAGSDEQFF. CDR3 nucleotide sequence: TGTGCCAGCAGCTTAGGCTCGGCAGGCTCCGATGAGCAGTTCTTC.

In its sample, this clonotype was seen a few times. The chain employs TRBV7-3 and TRBJ1-1; the D gene is possibly TRBD1 (6 bases). The CDR3 length is 14 residues. The germline V and J ends were trimmed by 5 bases and 4 bases, with 14 bases remaining between them. CDR1 and CDR2 from the germline V gene are SGHTA and FQGTGA. CDR3 loop: CASSQQGGGTEAFF. CDR3 bases: TGTGCCAGCAGCCAACAGGGTGGAGGCACTGAAGCTTTCTTT. The full variable domain, rest sourced from reference TRBV7-3 and TRBJ1-1, is GAGVSQTPSNKVTEKGKYVELRCDPISGHTALYWYRQSLGQGPEFLIYFQGTGAADDSGLPNDRFFAVRPEGSVSTLKIQRTERGDSAVYLCASSQQGGGTEAFFGQGTRLTVV.

V gene TRBV25-1 combines with J gene TRBJ1-6; D unclear. V lost 1 base and J lost 5, with 9 bases in between. The CDR3 has 15 residues. Looked up from germline, CDR1 is MGHDK and CDR2 is SYGVNS. CDR3: CASSESAVNNSPLHF. DNA for the CDR3: TGTGCCAGCAGTGAATCGGCGGTAAATAATTCACCCCTCCACTTT.

The rearrangement joins TRBV21-1 to TRBJ1-5. TRBV21-1 is designated a pseudogene. The CDR3 has 14 residues. The CDR3 bases are TGTGCCAGCAGCAAAGGCGTCGGATGTCAGCCCCAGCATTTT. Translated: CASSKGVGCQPQHF.

The rearrangement links TRBV20-1 to TRBJ2-2; D is ambiguous. CDR1 is DFQATT, CDR2 SNEGSKA, per germline (reference sequence). V was cut by 4 bases and J by 6 bases, with 15 bases left in between. This CDR3 has 14 amino acids. The CDR3 sequence is CSANPLTLAGELFF. CDR3 sequence (DNA): TGCAGTGCTAATCCTCTTACTCTGGCCGGGGAGCTGTTTTTT.

This chain connects TRBV10-3 to TRBJ2-3, with 8 positions matching TRBD2. Germline V gene sequence: CDR1 ENHRY, CDR2 SYGVKD. V lost 7 bases to trimming and J lost 0 bases; unmatched junction nucleotides: 9. The CDR3 is 16 amino acids. CDR3 sequence (DNA): TGTGCCATCAAACCGCCCGGGACTAGAAGCACAGATACGCAGTATTTT. It encodes CAIKPPGTRSTDTQYF.

This clonotype was counted only a few times. The chain carries TRBV7-8 and TRBJ2-7; D is possibly TRBD1 or TRBD2 (5 bases each). Trimming pared 4 bases from V and 4 bases from J, leaving 23 bases between. This CDR3 region has 17 residues. Germline CDR1 SGHVS, CDR2 FQNEAQ. CDR3 nucleotides: TGTGCCAGCAGCTCGAGGACCGGGACCCCTCGAAGGTACGAGCAGTACTTC. Translated, it gives CASSSRTGTPRRYEQYF.

This chain joins TRBV19 and TRBJ2-7, with 11 bases matching TRBD2. The trim removed 5 bases at V and 6 bases at J, leaving 6 bases unmatched. The CDR3 totals 14 residues. Germline values: CDR1 LNHDA, CDR2 SQIVND (reference sequence). The chain's CDR3 is CASSATSGGSEQYF. The DNA of the CDR3 is TGTGCCAGTAGTGCTACTAGCGGGGGCTCCGAGCAGTACTTC.

There are a few counts of this clonotype. This chain joins TRBV20-1 and TRBJ1-6, with D possibly matching TRBD1 (5 bases). Germline V CDR1 and CDR2: DFQATT, SNEGSKA (reference sequence). This CDR3 is 16 amino acids long. V dropped 5 bases and J dropped 0 bases, with 14 bases sitting between them. Written as DNA, the CDR3 is TGCAGTGCTTCCTCACAGGAAAGCTCCTATAATTCACCCCTCCACTTT. It codes for CSASSQESSYNSPLHF.